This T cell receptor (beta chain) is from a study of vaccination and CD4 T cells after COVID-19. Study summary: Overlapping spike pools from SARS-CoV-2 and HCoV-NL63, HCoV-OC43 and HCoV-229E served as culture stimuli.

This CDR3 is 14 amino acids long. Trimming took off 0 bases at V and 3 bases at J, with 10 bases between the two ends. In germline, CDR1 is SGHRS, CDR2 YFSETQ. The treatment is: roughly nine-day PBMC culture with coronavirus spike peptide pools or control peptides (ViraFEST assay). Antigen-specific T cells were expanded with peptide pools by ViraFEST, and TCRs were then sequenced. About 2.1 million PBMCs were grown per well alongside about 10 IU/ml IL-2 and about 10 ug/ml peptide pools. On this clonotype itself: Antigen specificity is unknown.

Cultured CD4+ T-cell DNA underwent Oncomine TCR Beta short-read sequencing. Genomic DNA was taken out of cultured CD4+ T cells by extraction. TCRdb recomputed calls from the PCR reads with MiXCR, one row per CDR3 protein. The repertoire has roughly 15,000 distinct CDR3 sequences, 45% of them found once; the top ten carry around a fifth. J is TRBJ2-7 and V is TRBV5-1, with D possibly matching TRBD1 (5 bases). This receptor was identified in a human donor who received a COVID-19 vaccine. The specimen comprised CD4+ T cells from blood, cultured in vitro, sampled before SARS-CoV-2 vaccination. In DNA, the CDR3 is TGCGCCAGCAGCTTGGGCTCAGGGTACTACGAGCAGTACTTC. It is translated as CASSLGSGYYEQYF.